The 20 T cell receptor beta chains in this list originate from one sample, sequenced in a study of blood T cells in healthy people across ages. Together with a sample-barcoded 5' primer, a J-beta primer mix was included in a second PCR lasting about 6 to 12 cycles. TCRdb passed the 5' RACE reads through MiXCR, listing each CDR3 protein once. The table lists approximately 2,000,000 distinct CDR3 sequences, approximately 40% of them singletons. The specimen was blood. Every receptor here comes from a human donor in good health.

For this clonotype: Here the CDR3 omits its conserved ending phenylalanine or tryptophan, so a read error is the likely source. The rearrangement joins TRBV7-9 to TRBJ2-7; D call uncertain. The CDR3 is 12 residues long. In germline, CDR1 is SEHNR, CDR2 FQNEAQ (reference sequence). Trimming left V 3 bases short and J 5 bases short, with 8 bases between. CDR3 residues: CASSFGHNEQYL. CDR3 nucleotide sequence: TGTGCCAGCAGCTTCGGTCACAACGAGCAGTACTTA.

The table lists this clonotype with a few counts. J is TRBJ2-7 and V is TRBV28, with D possibly matching TRBD1 (7 bases). Germline loops: CDR1 MDHEN, CDR2 SYDVKM. The CDR3 has 15 amino acids. The germline V and J ends were trimmed by 3 bases and 0 bases, with 12 bases remaining between them. Here the CDR3 DNA reads TGTGCCAGCAGTTTGCCCCAGGGGGGCTCCTACGAGCAGTACTTC. Translated: CASSLPQGGSYEQYF.

The chain couples TRBV6-6 to TRBJ1-2; D uncertain. The CDR3 covers 14 residues. Trimming left V 0 bases short and J 6 bases short, with 11 bases between. Germline CDR1 and CDR2: MNHNY and SVGAGI (reference sequence). The CDR3 DNA is TGTGCCAGCAGTTACTCGGAGGCGTACCATGGCTACACCTTC. It translates to CASSYSEAYHGYTF.

V usage is TRBV27 and J usage is TRBJ2-7, with 10 nucleotides matching TRBD1. With V trimmed by 7 bases and J by 6 bases, 15 bases remained unmatched. CDR1 is MNHEY and CDR2 is SMNVEV in the germline V gene (reference sequence). The CDR3 spans 16 residues. The CDR3 nucleotides are TGTGCCAGCAACCCTACCCGGGACAGGGGAAGACGCGAGCAGTACTTC. Translating gives CASNPTRDRGRREQYF.

The CDR3 DNA follows: TGTGCCAGCAGCCCCCAAGATAGCGGGGGGGCGAATGAGCAGTTCTTC. Translation: CASSPQDSGGANEQFF. This chain connects TRBV12-3 or TRBV12-4 to TRBJ2-1, with 11 positions matching TRBD2. Trimming took 6 bases from V and 7 from J; bases not matched to a gene: 11. CDR3 length equals 16 residues.

This chain connects TRBV4-3 to TRBJ1-1, with unresolved D. V was clipped by 0 bases and J by 1 base, with 9 bases between them. CDR3 length: 15 amino acids. Germline-derived CDR1 and CDR2 are LGHNA and YSLEER. The CDR3 DNA sequence: TGCGCCAGCAGCCAAGATCGCTCCGGGAACACTGAAGCTTTCTTT. Its translation is CASSQDRSGNTEAFF.

The rearrangement links TRBV6-5 to TRBJ2-2, with D perhaps TRBD1 (6 bases). CDR1 is MNHEY, CDR2 SVGAGI, per germline. This CDR3 has 14 residues. Trimming took off 1 base at V and 5 bases at J, with 8 bases between the two ends. This CDR3 reads CASSYYDRTGELFF. The CDR3, as DNA: TGTGCCAGCAGTTACTACGACAGGACCGGGGAGCTGTTTTTT.

The chain employs TRBV5-1 and TRBJ1-1, with 8 nucleotides matching TRBD1. Germline V gene lookup returns CDR1 SGHRS and CDR2 YFSETQ. This CDR3 is 14 amino acids long. Unmatched junction bases numbered 2, after V lost 0 bases and J lost 4 bases. The CDR3 region is CASSLVRGLTEAFF. In DNA form, the CDR3 reads TGCGCCAGCAGCTTGGTCAGGGGGCTCACTGAAGCTTTCTTT.

The CDR3 loop reads CASSAGLFRRDTQYF. DNA of the CDR3: TGTGCCAGCAGTGCGGGCCTTTTTCGCCGAGATACGCAGTATTTT. The rearrangement uses TRBV7-9 and TRBJ2-3, with D maybe TRBD2 (5 bases). The CDR3 totals 15 residues. Trimming pared 6 bases from V and 5 bases from J, leaving 18 bases between. Per germline, CDR1 SEHNR and CDR2 FQNEAQ (reference sequence).

This clonotype has only a few counts. The chain employs TRBV9 and TRBJ1-2, with a weak D call TRBD1 (6 bases). CDR1 and CDR2 (germline): SGDLS, YYNGEE. This CDR3 comprises 17 residues. V lost 5 bases to trimming and J lost 0 bases, with 20 bases between them. CDR3 sequence reads: CASRGFGGANSNYGYTF. CDR3 DNA: TGTGCCAGCAGGGGTTTCGGGGGGGCCAACTCTAACTATGGCTACACCTTC.

The CDR3 loop reads CSARDGALQNEKLFF. DNA for the CDR3: TGCAGTGCTAGAGATGGGGCGTTGCAGAATGAAAAACTGTTTTTT. The gene calls are TRBV20-1 and TRBJ1-4; tentatively, D is TRBD1 (5 bases). CDR3 length equals 15 residues. Germline values: CDR1 DFQATT, CDR2 SNEGSKA (reference sequence). V gave up 0 bases and J gave up 5 bases, with 13 bases separating them.

CDR3 amino acids: CASSLAISGGALTDTQYF. In nucleotides, the CDR3 is TGTGCCAGCAGCTTAGCGATTAGCGGGGGGGCTTTGACAGATACGCAGTATTTT. The gene calls are TRBV7-2 and TRBJ2-3; TRBD2 matches at 11 bases. Germline V gives CDR1 SGHTA, CDR2 FQGNSA. This CDR3 has 18 amino acids. J gave up 3 bases and V 0 bases, and 8 bases lay outside the gene matches.

CDR3 region: CASRPRGEVFGQYF. The CDR3 DNA sequence: TGTGCCAGCAGACCACGAGGGGAGGTCTTCGGGCAGTACTTC. The rearrangement uses TRBV2 and TRBJ2-7, with a weak D call TRBD2 (6 bases). The germline CDR1 and CDR2 sequences are SNHLY and FYNNEI. This CDR3 has 14 amino acids. V gave up 6 bases and J gave up 9 bases, with 21 bases separating them.

The chain employs TRBV29-1 and TRBJ2-7; 11 positions match TRBD2. Germline CDR1 and CDR2: SQVTM and ANQGSEA. V dropped 7 bases and J dropped 8; count of bases not matched to a gene: 10. The CDR3 consists of 13 residues. CDR3 amino acids: CSAYSGGDFKQYF. The CDR3 nucleotides are TGCAGCGCATATAGCGGGGGGGATTTCAAGCAGTACTTC.

The chain employs TRBV11-2 and TRBJ2-5; the match to TRBD2 covers 13 bases. V was clipped by 5 bases and J by 5 bases; unmatched bases: 11. Germline lookup yields CDR1 SGHAT and CDR2 FQNNGV. The CDR3 runs 17 residues. This CDR3 is CASSRRPGLAGSETQYF. CDR3 nucleotide sequence: TGTGCCAGCAGCCGACGGCCGGGACTAGCGGGGTCGGAGACCCAGTACTTC. Full variable domain (outside the CDR3, taken from reference TRBV11-2 and TRBJ2-5): EAGVAQSPRYKIIEKRQSVAFWCNPISGHATLYWYQQILGQGPKLLIQFQNNGVVDDSQLPKDRFSAERLKGVDSTLKIQPAKLEDSAVYLCASSRRPGLAGSETQYFGPGTRLLVL.

In this sample, this clonotype turned up a few times. The genes are TRBV6-2 or TRBV6-3 and TRBJ1-5; D remains ambiguous. CDR3 size: 14 residues. V shed 0 bases and J shed 2 bases, with 5 bases lying between them. From germline, CDR1 is MNHEY and CDR2 SVGEGT. The CDR3 protein is CASSYSIGNQPQHF. CDR3 sequence (DNA): TGTGCCAGCAGTTACTCGATCGGCAATCAGCCCCAGCATTTT.

In its sample, this clonotype was seen a few times. The chain combines TRBV7-9 with TRBJ2-1, with TRBD2 matching over 11 bases. Germline assignment: CDR1 SEHNR and CDR2 FQNEAQ (reference sequence). The V gene end was trimmed by 5 bases and the J gene end by 6 bases; junction bases not matched to a gene: 9. The CDR3 spans 16 residues. The DNA for the CDR3 is TGTGCCAGCAGCCCTGTAGCGGGGGGGCCGGTCAATGAGCAGTTCTTC. Translating gives CASSPVAGGPVNEQFF.

V is TRBV7-2 and J is TRBJ1-2; 9 nucleotides align to TRBD1. Trimming took 1 base from V and 8 from J; bases not matched to a gene: 8. CDR3 length: 15 amino acids. Germline V CDR1 and CDR2: SGHTA, FQGNSA. The CDR3 sequence is CASSLVPGTGNGYTF. The CDR3 nucleotides are TGTGCCAGCAGCTTAGTTCCCGGGACAGGGAACGGCTACACCTTC.

The chain uses TRBV7-3 and TRBJ2-5; 7 nucleotides line up with TRBD1. The V gene's germline CDR1 is SGHTA and CDR2 FQGTGA. Losses at the gene ends were 10 bases for V and 5 bases for J; bases not matched to a gene: 10. This CDR3 is built from 13 residues. The CDR3 DNA sequence: TGTGCCACCAGTGAGGGGGCAGGGGAGACCCAGTACTTC. It is translated as CATSEGAGETQYF.

This sequence joins TRBV9 and TRBJ2-5, with D unclear. The CDR3 has 15 residues. Trimming shortened V by 5 bases and J by 3 bases, and 17 bases separated the two germline ends. Germline-derived CDR1 and CDR2 are SGDLS and YYNGEE. In DNA form, the CDR3 reads TGTGCCAGCAGTCCAGGTGGGGATTTGGAAGAGACCCAGTACTTC. Its protein product is CASSPGGDLEETQYF. The variable domain in full, completed from reference TRBV9 and TRBJ2-5, reads DSGVTQTPKHLITATGQRVTLRCSPRSGDLSVYWYQQSLDQGLQFLIQYYNGEERAKGNILERFSAQQFPDLHSELNLSSLELGDSALYFCASSPGGDLEETQYFGPGTRLLVL.